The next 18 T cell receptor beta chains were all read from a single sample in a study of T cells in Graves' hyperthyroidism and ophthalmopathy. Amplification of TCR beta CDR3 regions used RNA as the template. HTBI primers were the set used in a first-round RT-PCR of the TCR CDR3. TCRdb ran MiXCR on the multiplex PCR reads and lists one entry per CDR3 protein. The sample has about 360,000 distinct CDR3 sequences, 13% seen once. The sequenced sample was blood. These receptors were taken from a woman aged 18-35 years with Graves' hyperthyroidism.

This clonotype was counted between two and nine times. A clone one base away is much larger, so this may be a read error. The CDR3 is CASSVARGHGYTF. In DNA, the CDR3 is TGTGCCAGCAGCGTAGCCCGGGGACATGGCTACACCTTC. The J gene is TRBJ1-2, the V gene TRBV9; perhaps TRBD1 as D (5 bases). CDR3 length equals 13 residues. Per germline, CDR1 SGDLS and CDR2 YYNGEE. The V end lost 0 bases, the J end lost 6 bases, and 9 bases lay between the germline ends.

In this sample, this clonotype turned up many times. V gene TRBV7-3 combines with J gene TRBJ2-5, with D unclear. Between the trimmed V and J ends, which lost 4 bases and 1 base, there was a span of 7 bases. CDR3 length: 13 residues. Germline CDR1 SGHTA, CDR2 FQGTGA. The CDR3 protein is CASSYRPQETQYF. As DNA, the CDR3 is TGTGCCAGCAGCTATCGACCCCAAGAGACCCAGTACTTC.

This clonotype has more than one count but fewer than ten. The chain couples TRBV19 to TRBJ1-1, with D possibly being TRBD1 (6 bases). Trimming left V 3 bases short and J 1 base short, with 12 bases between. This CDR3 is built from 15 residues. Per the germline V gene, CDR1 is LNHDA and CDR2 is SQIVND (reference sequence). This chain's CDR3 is CASSMYETGNTEAFF. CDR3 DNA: TGTGCCAGTAGTATGTATGAGACAGGGAACACTGAAGCTTTCTTT. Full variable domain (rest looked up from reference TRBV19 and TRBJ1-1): DGGITQSPKYLFRKEGQNVTLSCEQNLNHDAMYWYRQDPGQGLRLIYYSQIVNDFQKGDIAEGYSVSREKKESFPLTVTSAQKNPTAFYLCASSMYETGNTEAFFGQGTRLTVV.

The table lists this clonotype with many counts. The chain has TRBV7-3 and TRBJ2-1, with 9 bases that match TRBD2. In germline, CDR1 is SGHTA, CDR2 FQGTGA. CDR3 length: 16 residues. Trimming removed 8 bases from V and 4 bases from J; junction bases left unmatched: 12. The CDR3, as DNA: TGTGCCAGCGGGCCCGGGGGGCTAGCGGGGTACAATGAGCAGTTCTTC. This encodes CASGPGGLAGYNEQFF.

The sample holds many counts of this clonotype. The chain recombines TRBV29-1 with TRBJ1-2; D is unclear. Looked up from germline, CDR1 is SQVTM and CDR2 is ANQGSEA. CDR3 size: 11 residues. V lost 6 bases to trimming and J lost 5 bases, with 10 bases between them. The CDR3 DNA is TGCAGCGTCAATGTGGGGTATGGCTACACCTTC. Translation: CSVNVGYGYTF.

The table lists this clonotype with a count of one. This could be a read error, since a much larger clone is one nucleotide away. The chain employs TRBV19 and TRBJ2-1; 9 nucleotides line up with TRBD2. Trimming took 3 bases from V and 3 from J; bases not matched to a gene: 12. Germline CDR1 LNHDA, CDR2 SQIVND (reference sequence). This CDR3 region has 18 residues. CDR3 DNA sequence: TGTGCCAGTAGTATTCGGCTAGCGGGAATTAGATTCTACAATGAGCAGTTCTTC. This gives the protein CASSIRLAGIRFYNEQFF. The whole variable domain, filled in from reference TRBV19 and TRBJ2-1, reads DGGITQSPKYLFRKEGQNVTLSCEQNLNHDAMYWYRQDPGQGLRLIYYSQIVNDFQKGDIAEGYSVSREKKESFPLTVTSAQKNPTAFYLCASSIRLAGIRFYNEQFFGPGTRLTVL.

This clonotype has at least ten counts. In DNA, the CDR3 is TGCAGTGCTAGAGCCCTCGGCAGTAGCAATCAGCCCCAGCATTTT. This translates into CSARALGSSNQPQHF. This chain joins TRBV20-1 and TRBJ1-5; unclear D gene. This CDR3 region has 15 residues. CDR1 DFQATT and CDR2 SNEGSKA come from the germline V gene (reference sequence). Trimming shortened V by 1 base and J by 0 bases, and 10 bases separated the two germline ends.

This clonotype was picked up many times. The CDR3 DNA reads as TGTGCCAGCAGATACTGGTTAGCGGGAGGTGACCGGAACGAGCAGTACTTC. Translation gives CASRYWLAGGDRNEQYF. The chain uses TRBV28 and TRBJ2-7, with 10 bases matching TRBD2. V was clipped by 6 bases and J by 5 bases; unmatched bases: 16. In germline, CDR1 is MDHEN, CDR2 SYDVKM. The CDR3 is 17 amino acids.

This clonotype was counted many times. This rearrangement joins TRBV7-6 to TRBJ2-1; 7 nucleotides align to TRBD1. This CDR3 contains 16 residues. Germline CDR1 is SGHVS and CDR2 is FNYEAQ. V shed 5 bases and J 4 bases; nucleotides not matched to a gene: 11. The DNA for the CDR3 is TGTGCCAGCAGCCCCACCACAGGGGAGATATACAATGAGCAGTTCTTC. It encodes CASSPTTGEIYNEQFF.

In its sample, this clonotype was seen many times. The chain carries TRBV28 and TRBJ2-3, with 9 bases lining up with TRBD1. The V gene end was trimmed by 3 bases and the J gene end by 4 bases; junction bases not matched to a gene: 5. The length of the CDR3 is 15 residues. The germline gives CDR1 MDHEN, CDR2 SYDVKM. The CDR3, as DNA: TGTGCCAGCAGTTTTCGACAGGGGGACCCAGATACGCAGTATTTT. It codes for CASSFRQGDPDTQYF.

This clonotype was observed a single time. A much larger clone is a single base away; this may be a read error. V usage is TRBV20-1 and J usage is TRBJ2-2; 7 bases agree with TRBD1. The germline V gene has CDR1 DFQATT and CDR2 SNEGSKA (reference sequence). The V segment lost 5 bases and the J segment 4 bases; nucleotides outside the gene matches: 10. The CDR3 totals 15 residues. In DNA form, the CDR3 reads TGCAGTGCTGCAGACAGGGAGCGCTCCACCGGGGAGCTGTTTTTT. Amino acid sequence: CSAADRERSTGELFF.

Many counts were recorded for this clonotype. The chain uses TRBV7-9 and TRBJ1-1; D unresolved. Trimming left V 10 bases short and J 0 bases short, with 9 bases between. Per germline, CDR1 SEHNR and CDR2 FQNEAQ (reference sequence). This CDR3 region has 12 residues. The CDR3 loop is CANKGLNTEAFF. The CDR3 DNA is TGTGCCAACAAAGGTTTGAACACTGAAGCTTTCTTT.

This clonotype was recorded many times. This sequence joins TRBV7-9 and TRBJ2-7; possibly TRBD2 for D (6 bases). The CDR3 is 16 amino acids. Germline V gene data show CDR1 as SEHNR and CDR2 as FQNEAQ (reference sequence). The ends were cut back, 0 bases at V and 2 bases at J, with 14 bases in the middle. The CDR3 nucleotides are TGTGCCAGCAGCTTAGCCGGGACGCGGGAAACCTACGAGCAGTACTTC. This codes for CASSLAGTRETYEQYF.

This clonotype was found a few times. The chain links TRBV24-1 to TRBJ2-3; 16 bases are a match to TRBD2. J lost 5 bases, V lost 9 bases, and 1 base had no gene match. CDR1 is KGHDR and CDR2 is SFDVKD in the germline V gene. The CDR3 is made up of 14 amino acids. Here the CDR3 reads CATGTSGRGDTQYF. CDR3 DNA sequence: TGTGCCACCGGGACTAGCGGGAGGGGAGATACGCAGTATTTT.

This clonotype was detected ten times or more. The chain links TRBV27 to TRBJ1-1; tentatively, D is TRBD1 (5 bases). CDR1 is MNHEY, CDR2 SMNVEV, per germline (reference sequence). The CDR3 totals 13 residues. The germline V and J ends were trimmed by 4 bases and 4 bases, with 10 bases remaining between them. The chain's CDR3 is CASSSHGGTEAFF. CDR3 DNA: TGTGCCAGCAGTTCCCACGGGGGCACTGAAGCTTTCTTT.

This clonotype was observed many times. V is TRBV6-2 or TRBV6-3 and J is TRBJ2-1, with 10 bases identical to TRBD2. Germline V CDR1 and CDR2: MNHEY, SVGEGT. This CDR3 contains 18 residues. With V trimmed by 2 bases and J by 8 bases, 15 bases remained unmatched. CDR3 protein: CASSYPPSGRSAWDEQFF. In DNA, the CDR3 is TGTGCCAGCAGTTACCCCCCTAGCGGGAGATCGGCTTGGGATGAGCAGTTCTTC.

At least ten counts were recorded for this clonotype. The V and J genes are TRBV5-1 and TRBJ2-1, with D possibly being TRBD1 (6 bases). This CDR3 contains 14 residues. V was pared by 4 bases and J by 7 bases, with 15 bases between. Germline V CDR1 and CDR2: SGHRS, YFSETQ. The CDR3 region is CASSPGHYENEQFF. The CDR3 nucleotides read TGCGCCAGCAGCCCGGGACACTATGAGAATGAGCAGTTCTTC.

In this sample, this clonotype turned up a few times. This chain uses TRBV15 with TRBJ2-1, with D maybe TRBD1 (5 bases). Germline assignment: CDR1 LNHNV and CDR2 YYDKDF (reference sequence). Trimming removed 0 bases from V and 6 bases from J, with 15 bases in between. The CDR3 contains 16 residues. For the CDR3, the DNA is TGTGCCACCAGCAGAGATGTGGCAGGGTTAATCAATGAGCAGTTCTTC. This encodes CATSRDVAGLINEQFF.